The 4 T cell receptor beta chains reported below all come from one sample, sequenced in a study of blood T cells in healthy people across ages. For the second PCR, which ran for roughly 7 to 11 cycles, a sample-barcoded 5' primer and a J-beta primer mix were used. TCRdb used MiXCR to reprocess the 5' RACE reads, holding one entry per CDR3 protein. This sample has a few hundred thousand distinct CDR3 sequences, with about 52% found just once. Sequencing used blood. The receptors shown here come from a man aged 60 to 69 in good health.

The chain recombines TRBV4-3 with TRBJ2-1, with TRBD2 matching 7 bases. In germline, CDR1 is LGHNA, CDR2 YSLEER. The V gene end was trimmed by 4 bases and the J gene end by 3 bases; junction bases not matched to a gene: 3. The CDR3 has 14 residues. CDR3 in amino acids: CASSLIAGYNEQFF. The CDR3 DNA reads as TGCGCCAGCAGCCTAATAGCGGGCTACAATGAGCAGTTCTTC.

In nucleotides, the CDR3 is TGTGCCAGCTCTCCAGAGAAACCAGGGGCCCAGTACTTC. Its translation is CASSPEKPGAQYF. The V gene is TRBV18, the J gene TRBJ2-7, with D perhaps TRBD1 (6 bases). The V gene lost 6 bases and the J gene lost 10 bases, with 19 bases spanning the gap. The CDR3 totals 13 residues. CDR1 is KGHSH and CDR2 is LQKENI in the germline V gene.

CDR3 in amino acids: CSVRTGGHEKLFF. DNA of the CDR3: TGCAGCGTCCGGACAGGGGGACATGAAAAACTGTTTTTT. The chain recombines TRBV29-1 with TRBJ1-4; 10 bases are shared with TRBD1. CDR1 SQVTM and CDR2 ANQGSEA come from the germline V gene. The CDR3 extends over 13 amino acids. The V segment lost 6 bases and the J segment 6 bases; nucleotides outside the gene matches: 4.

This clonotype was seen a single time. The chain employs TRBV5-6 and TRBJ2-2; 7 nucleotides line up with TRBD2. V gave up 2 bases and J gave up 5 bases; unmatched junction bases: 9. The length of the CDR3 is 16 residues. Germline V gene sequence: CDR1 SGHDT, CDR2 YYEEEE. CDR3 sequence (DNA): TGTGCCAGCAGCTTTAAACCTAGCGGATGGACCGGGGAGCTGTTTTTT. Its translation is CASSFKPSGWTGELFF.